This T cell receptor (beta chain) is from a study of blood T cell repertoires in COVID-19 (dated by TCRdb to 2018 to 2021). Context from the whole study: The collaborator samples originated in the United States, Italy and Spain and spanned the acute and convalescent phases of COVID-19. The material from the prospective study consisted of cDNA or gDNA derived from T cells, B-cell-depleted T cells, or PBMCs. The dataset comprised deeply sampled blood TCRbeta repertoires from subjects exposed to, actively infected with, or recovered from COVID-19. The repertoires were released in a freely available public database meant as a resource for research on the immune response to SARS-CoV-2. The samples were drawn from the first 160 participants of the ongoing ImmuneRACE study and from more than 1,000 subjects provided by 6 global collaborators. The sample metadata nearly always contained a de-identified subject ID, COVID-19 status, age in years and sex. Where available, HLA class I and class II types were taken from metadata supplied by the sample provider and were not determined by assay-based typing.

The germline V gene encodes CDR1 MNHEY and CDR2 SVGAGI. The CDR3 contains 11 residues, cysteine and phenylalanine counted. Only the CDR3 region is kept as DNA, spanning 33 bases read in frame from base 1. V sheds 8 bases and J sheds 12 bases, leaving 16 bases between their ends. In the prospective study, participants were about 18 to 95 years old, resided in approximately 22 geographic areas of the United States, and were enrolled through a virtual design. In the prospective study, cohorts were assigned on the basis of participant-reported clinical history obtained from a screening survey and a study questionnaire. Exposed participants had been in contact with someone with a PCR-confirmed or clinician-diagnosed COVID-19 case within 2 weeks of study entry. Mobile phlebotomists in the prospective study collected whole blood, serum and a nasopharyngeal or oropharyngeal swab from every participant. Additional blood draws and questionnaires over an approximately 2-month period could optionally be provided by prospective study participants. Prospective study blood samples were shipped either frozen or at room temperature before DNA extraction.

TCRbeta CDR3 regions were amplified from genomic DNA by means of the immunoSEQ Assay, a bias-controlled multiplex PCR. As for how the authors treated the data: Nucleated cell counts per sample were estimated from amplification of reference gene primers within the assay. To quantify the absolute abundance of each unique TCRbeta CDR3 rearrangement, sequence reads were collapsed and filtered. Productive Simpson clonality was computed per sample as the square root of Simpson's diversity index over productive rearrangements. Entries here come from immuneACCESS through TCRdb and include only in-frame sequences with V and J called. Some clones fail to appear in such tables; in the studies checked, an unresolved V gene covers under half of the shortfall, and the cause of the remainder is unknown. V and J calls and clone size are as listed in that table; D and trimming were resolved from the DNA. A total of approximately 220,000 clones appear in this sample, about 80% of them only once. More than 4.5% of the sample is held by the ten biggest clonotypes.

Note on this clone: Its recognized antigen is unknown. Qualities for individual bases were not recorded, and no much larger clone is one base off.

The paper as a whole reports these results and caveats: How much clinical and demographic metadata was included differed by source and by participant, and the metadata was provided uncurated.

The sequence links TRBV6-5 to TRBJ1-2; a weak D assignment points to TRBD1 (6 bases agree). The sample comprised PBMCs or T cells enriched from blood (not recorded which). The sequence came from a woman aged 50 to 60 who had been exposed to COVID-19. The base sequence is TGTGCCAGCGGGGGCCCATTCTTGGACACCTTC. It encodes CASGGPFLDTF.